This is a list of T cell receptor beta chains from one sample in a study of blood T cell repertoires in COVID-19. Data came from immunoSEQ multiplex PCR; TCRdb stores just in-frame clones and leaves some out. The table lists more than 110,000 clones, approximately 90% of them singletons, with about 4.5% in the top ten. Specimen: PBMCs or T cells enriched from blood (not recorded which). These receptor sequences come from a man aged 45-65 years who had recovered from COVID-19. The CDR3 runs from the conserved cysteine through the conserved F or W. The D gene is left open where the match is weak. Rows may omit the clone size; those that give it use once, few, many or a size class.

clone_size | j_call | v_call | d_call | cdr3_aa | cdr3_nt
NA | TRBJ1-4 | TRBV30 | NA | CAWSGARGSHEKLFF | TGTGCCTGGAGTGGGGCCCGGGGTAGCCATGAAAAACTGTTTTTT
few | TRBJ1-6 | TRBV2 | NA | CASSTRPGNSPLHF | TGTGCCAGCAGTACGCGACCGGGGAATTCACCCCTCCACTTT
NA | TRBJ1-2 | TRBV7-9 | TRBD1 | CASSSSANRGPGYTF | TGTGCCAGCAGCTCCAGCGCCAACAGGGGACCTGGCTACACCTTC
NA | TRBJ1-5 | TRBV19 | NA | CASGQLTGRNQPQHF | TGTGCCAGTGGACAGCTTACAGGGAGAAATCAGCCCCAGCATTTT
NA | TRBJ2-2 | TRBV14 | NA | CASSQDLRETGELFF | TGTGCCAGCAGCCAAGATCTTCGGGAAACCGGGGAGCTGTTTTTT
NA | TRBJ1-3 | TRBV4-1 | NA | CASSQDGLRHDGNTIYF | TGCGCCAGCAGCCAAGATGGGCTGAGACATGACGGAAACACCATATATTTT
NA | TRBJ1-4 | TRBV4-3 | TRBD1 | CASSPRDRVGEKLFF | TGCGCCAGCAGCCCACGGGACAGGGTTGGTGAAAAACTGTTTTTT
NA | TRBJ2-7 | TRBV5-1 | NA | CASSLAVGHYEQYF | TGCGCCAGCAGCTTGGCCGTAGGACATTACGAGCAGTACTTC
NA | TRBJ2-3 | TRBV6-2/TRBV6-3 | TRBD2 | CASSYSDRGGRTDTQYF | TGTGCCAGCAGTTACTCTGACCGGGGGGGCCGCACAGATACGCAGTATTTT
NA | TRBJ2-7 | TRBV7-9 | TRBD2 | CASSFQAGPYEQYF | TGTGCCAGCAGCTTCCAAGCGGGACCCTACGAGCAGTACTTC
NA | TRBJ1-2 | TRBV18 | NA | CASSPLGQFGNYGYTF | TGTGCCAGCTCCCCTCTTGGACAGTTTGGGAACTATGGCTACACCTTC
NA | TRBJ2-3 | TRBV5-1 | TRBD1 | CASSLQGASDTQYF | TGCGCCAGCAGCTTGCAGGGGGCATCAGATACGCAGTATTTT
NA | TRBJ2-1 | TRBV6-2/TRBV6-3 | TRBD2 | CASSPQGLAYNEQFF | TGTGCCAGCAGTCCACAGGGACTAGCCTACAATGAGCAGTTCTTC
once | TRBJ2-2 | TRBV24-1 | TRBD1 | CATSDSPGQYTGELFF | TGTGCCACCAGTGATTCCCCGGGACAGTACACCGGGGAGCTGTTTTTT
NA | TRBJ1-1 | TRBV27 | NA | CASSGQNTEAFF | TGTGCCAGCAGCGGACAGAACACTGAAGCTTTCTTT
NA | TRBJ1-1 | TRBV14 | NA | CASSHIARQVNTEAFF | TGTGCCAGCAGCCATATCGCTCGACAGGTAAACACTGAAGCTTTCTTT
NA | TRBJ2-1 | TRBV12-3/TRBV12-4 | NA | CASSPGYEQFF | TGTGCCAGCAGCCCGGGATATGAGCAGTTCTTC
NA | TRBJ1-2 | TRBV19 | NA | CASTRQANYGYTF | TGTGCCAGTACTAGACAGGCTAACTATGGCTACACCTTC
NA | TRBJ1-2 | TRBV24-1 | NA | CATSDLLQGFGF | TGTGCCACCAGTGACCTCCTACAGGGATTCGGGTTC
once | TRBJ1-2 | TRBV7-8 | NA | CASKRAGLDGYTF | TGTGCCAGCAAGAGGGCCGGGCTGGATGGCTACACCTTC
once | TRBJ2-5 | TRBV29-1 | NA | CSVDRVRETQYF | TGCAGCGTTGACCGGGTTCGGGAGACCCAGTACTTC
few | TRBJ1-3 | TRBV6-5 | NA | CASSYSEGSGNTIYF | TGTGCCAGCAGTTACTCGGAGGGATCTGGAAACACCATATATTTT
NA | TRBJ2-4 | TRBV14 | NA | CASSQDHRNIQYF | TGTGCCAGCAGCCAAGATCACAGAAACATTCAGTACTTC
NA | TRBJ1-3 | TRBV30 | NA | CACPEQTSGNTIYF | TGTGCCTGTCCCGAGCAAACCTCTGGAAACACCATATATTTT
NA | TRBJ1-1 | TRBV28 | NA | CASSITGLTNTEAFF | TGTGCCAGCAGCATCACAGGGCTGACGAACACTGAAGCTTTCTTT
few | TRBJ1-1 | TRBV5-1 | TRBD1 | CASSYGTGNTEAFF | TGCGCCAGCAGCTACGGGACAGGGAACACTGAAGCTTTCTTT
once | TRBJ2-5 | TRBV19 | NA | CASSIDPSGETQYF | TGTGCCAGTAGTATAGATCCCAGCGGGGAGACCCAGTACTTC
NA | TRBJ1-1 | TRBV7-8 | NA | CASSPLGVGGTEAFF | TGTGCCAGCAGCCCCCTTGGGGTAGGGGGCACTGAAGCTTTCTTT
NA | TRBJ1-3 | TRBV7-2 | TRBD1 | CASSLGYGTAGNTIYF | TGTGCCAGCAGCTTAGGTTACGGGACAGCTGGAAACACCATATATTTT
NA | TRBJ2-3 | TRBV5-1 | TRBD2 | CASSRGLAGEPDTQYF | TGCGCCAGCAGCCGAGGACTAGCGGGAGAACCAGATACGCAGTATTTT
NA | TRBJ1-1 | TRBV19 | NA | CASSIDGRGTEAFF | TGTGCCAGTAGTATAGACGGGAGGGGCACTGAAGCTTTCTTT
NA | TRBJ1-4 | TRBV28 | NA | CASSLYSQATNEKLFF | TGTGCCAGCAGTTTATATTCACAGGCAACTAATGAAAAACTGTTTTTT
NA | TRBJ2-5 | TRBV28 | TRBD2 | CASSFGPGGKETQYF | TGTGCCAGCAGTTTTGGACCCGGGGGGAAAGAGACCCAGTACTTC
NA | TRBJ2-5 | TRBV15 | TRBD2 | CATSRSRLAGETQYF | TGTGCCACCAGCAGATCTAGACTAGCGGGGGAGACCCAGTACTTC
NA | TRBJ2-1 | TRBV5-4 | TRBD2 | CASSWGTSGLSSYNEQFF | TGTGCCAGCAGCTGGGGGACTAGCGGATTGAGCTCCTACAATGAGCAGTTCTTC
NA | TRBJ2-7 | TRBV27 | TRBD2 | CASSSGIGLVLDEQYF | TGTGCCAGCAGTTCAGGAATCGGACTAGTTTTAGACGAGCAGTACTTC
many | TRBJ1-4 | TRBV6-4 | NA | CASSDSWGVLRLATNEKLFF | TGTGCCAGCAGTGACTCGTGGGGCGTTTTGAGGTTGGCAACTAATGAAAAACTGTTTTTT
NA | TRBJ2-5 | TRBV2 | NA | CASSYTPGQETQYF | TGTGCCAGCAGTTATACCCCAGGGCAAGAGACCCAGTACTTC
NA | TRBJ2-3 | TRBV29-1 | NA | CSVLWQGLDTQYF | TGCAGCGTGTTATGGCAGGGATTGGATACGCAGTATTTT
NA | TRBJ2-5 | TRBV7-9 | TRBD2 | CASSLRTSGVDQETQYF | TGTGCCAGCAGCCTCCGGACTAGCGGTGTGGACCAAGAGACCCAGTACTTC
NA | TRBJ1-4 | TRBV5-5 | NA | CASRPLQDNEKLFF | TGTGCCAGCAGACCTTTACAGGATAATGAAAAACTGTTTTTT
NA | TRBJ1-6 | TRBV7-8 | NA | CASSLYGRAAYNSPLHF | TGTGCCAGCAGCTTATACGGGAGGGCTGCCTATAATTCACCCCTCCACTTT
NA | TRBJ1-1 | TRBV3-1/TRBV3-2 | TRBD1 | CASSEYRGPGNTEAFF | TGTGCCAGCAGCGAATACAGGGGGCCGGGGAACACTGAAGCTTTCTTT
NA | TRBJ1-1 | TRBV18 | TRBD1 | CASSLGQGVTEAFF | TGTGCCAGCTCCCTCGGACAGGGGGTTACTGAAGCTTTCTTT
NA | TRBJ1-4 | TRBV18 | NA | CASSPGGGEKLFF | TGTGCCAGCTCACCAGGAGGAGGGGAAAAACTGTTTTTT
NA | TRBJ1-3 | TRBV7-9 | TRBD1 | CAETGGASGNTIYF | TGCGCAGAGACAGGGGGCGCTTCTGGAAACACCATATATTTT
NA | TRBJ1-1 | TRBV7-9 | TRBD1 | CASSLTDRVTEAFF | TGTGCCAGCAGCTTAACAGACAGGGTCACTGAAGCTTTCTTT
NA | TRBJ1-4 | TRBV5-1 | NA | CASSLGAANEKLFF | TGCGCCAGCAGCTTGGGGGCAGCTAATGAAAAACTGTTTTTT
once | TRBJ1-5 | TRBV4-2 | TRBD1 | CASSQVKGGDNQPQHF | TGTGCCAGCAGCCAAGTGAAAGGGGGCGATAATCAGCCCCAGCATTTT
NA | TRBJ2-2 | TRBV19 | NA | CASSIGQPNTGELFF | TGTGCCAGTAGTATCGGACAGCCGAACACCGGGGAGCTGTTTTTT
NA | TRBJ2-1 | TRBV7-3 | NA | CASSPSGGSYNEQFF | TGTGCCAGCAGCCCCAGTGGAGGTTCCTACAATGAGCAGTTCTTC
NA | TRBJ1-3 | TRBV6-5 | NA | CASSYSILSGNTIYF | TGTGCCAGCAGTTACTCCATACTCTCTGGAAACACCATATATTTT
few | TRBJ1-1 | TRBV6-2/TRBV6-3 | NA | CASSLGRGTEAFF | TGTGCCAGCAGCCTTGGGAGGGGCACTGAAGCTTTCTTT
NA | TRBJ1-1 | TRBV10-3 | TRBD1 | CAISVRQGDTEAFF | TGTGCCATCAGTGTGAGACAGGGGGACACTGAAGCTTTCTTT
NA | TRBJ2-3 | TRBV5-1 | NA | CASSRTPASRADTQYF | TGCGCCAGCAGCCGAACACCGGCTAGCAGAGCAGATACGCAGTATTTT
NA | TRBJ2-2 | TRBV18 | NA | CASSPPGQGTGELFF | TGTGCCAGCTCACCACCGGGGCAGGGAACCGGGGAGCTGTTTTTT
NA | TRBJ2-1 | TRBV18 | TRBD1 | CASSPLRDRVNNEQFF | TGTGCCAGCTCACCACTCCGGGACAGGGTGAACAATGAGCAGTTCTTC